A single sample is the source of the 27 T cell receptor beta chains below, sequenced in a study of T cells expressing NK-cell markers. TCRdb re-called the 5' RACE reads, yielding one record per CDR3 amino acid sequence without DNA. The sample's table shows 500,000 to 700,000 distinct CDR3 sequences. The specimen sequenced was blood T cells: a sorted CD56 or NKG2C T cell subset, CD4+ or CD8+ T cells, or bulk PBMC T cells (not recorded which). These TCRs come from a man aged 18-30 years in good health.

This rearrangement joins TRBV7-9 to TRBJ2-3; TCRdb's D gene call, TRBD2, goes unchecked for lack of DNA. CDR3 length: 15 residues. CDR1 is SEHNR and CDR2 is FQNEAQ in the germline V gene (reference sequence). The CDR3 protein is CASSLVSGTADTQYF.

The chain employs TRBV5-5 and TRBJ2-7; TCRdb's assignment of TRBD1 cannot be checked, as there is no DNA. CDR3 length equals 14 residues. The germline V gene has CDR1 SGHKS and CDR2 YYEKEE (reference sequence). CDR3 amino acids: CASRKQGGSYEQYF.

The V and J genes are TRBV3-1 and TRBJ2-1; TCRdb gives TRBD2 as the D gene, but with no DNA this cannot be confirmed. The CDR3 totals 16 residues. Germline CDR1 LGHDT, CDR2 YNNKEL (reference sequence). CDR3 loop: CASSPRREASDNEQFF.

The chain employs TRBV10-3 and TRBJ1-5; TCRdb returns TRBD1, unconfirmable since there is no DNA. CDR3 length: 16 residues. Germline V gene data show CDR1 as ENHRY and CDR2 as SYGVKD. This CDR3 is CAISEAGTGVHQPQHF.

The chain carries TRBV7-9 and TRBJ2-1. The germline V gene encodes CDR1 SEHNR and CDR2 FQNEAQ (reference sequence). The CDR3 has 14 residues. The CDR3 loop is CASSSTVLNNEQFF.

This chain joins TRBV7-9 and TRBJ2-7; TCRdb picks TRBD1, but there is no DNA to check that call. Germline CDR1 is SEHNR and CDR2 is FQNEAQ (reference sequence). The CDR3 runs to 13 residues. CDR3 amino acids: CASSLQGTYEQYF. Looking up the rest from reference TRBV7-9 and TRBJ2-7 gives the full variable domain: DTGVSQNPRHKITKRGQNVTFRCDPISEHNRLYWYRQTLGQGPEFLTYFQNEAQLEKSRLLSDRFSAERPKGSFSTLEIQRTEQGDSAMYLCASSLQGTYEQYFGPGTRLTVT.

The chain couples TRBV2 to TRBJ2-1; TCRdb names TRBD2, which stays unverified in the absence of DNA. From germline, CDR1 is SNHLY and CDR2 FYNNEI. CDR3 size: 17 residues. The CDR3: CASRFLSGRISYNEQFF.

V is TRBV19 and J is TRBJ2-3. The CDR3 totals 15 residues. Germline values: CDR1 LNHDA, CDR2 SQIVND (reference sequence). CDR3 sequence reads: CASSIVIAYADTQYF.

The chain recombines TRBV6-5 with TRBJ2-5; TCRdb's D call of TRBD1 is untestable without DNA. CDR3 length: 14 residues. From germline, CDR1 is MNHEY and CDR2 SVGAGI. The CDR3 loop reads CASSYGGTEETQYF.

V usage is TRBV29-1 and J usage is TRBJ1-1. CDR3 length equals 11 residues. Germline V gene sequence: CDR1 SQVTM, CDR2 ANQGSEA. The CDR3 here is CSVSAGGKAFF.

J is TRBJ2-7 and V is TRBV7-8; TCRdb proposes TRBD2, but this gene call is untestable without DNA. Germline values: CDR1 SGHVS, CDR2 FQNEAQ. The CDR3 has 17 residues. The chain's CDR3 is CASSLDSRLAGRYEQYF.

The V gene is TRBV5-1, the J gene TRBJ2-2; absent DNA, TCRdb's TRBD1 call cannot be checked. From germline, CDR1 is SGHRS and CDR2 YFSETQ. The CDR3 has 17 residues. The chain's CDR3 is CASSPSIGTGSSGELFF.

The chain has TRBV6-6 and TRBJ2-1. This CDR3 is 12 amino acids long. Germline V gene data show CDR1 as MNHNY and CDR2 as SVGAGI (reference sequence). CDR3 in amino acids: CASSYWDDEQFF.

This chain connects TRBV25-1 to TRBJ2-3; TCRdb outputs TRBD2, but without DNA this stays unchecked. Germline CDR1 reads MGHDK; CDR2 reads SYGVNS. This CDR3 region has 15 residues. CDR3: CASTPVRGDYATQYF.

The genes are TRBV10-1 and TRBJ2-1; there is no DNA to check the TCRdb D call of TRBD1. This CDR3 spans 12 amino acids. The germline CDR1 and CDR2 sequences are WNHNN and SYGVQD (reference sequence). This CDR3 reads CASSGPTDRQFF.

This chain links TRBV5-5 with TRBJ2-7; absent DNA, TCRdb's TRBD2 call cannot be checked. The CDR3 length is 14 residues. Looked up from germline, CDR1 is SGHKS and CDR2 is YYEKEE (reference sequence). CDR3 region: CASSRGLGFFEQYF.

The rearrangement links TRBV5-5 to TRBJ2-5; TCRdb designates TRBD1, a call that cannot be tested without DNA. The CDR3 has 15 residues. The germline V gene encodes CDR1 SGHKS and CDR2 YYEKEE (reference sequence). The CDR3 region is CASSPGQLVGETQYF.

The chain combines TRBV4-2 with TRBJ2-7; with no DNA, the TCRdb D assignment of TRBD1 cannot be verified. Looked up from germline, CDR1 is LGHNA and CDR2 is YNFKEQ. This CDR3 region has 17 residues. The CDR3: CASSQRISMGGRYEQYF.

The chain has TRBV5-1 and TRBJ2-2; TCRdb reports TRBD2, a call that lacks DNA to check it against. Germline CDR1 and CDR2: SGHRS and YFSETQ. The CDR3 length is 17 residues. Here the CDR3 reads CASSLASGGFFTGELFF.

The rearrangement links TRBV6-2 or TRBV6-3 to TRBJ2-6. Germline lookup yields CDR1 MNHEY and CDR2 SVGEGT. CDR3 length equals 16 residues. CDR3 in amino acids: CASSYGRISGANVLTF.

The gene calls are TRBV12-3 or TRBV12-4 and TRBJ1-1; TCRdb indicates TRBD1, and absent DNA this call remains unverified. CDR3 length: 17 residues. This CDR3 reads CASSVAGTGEGSTEAFF.

Here the CDR3 reads CASSLSGTPRTDTQYF. The gene calls are TRBV28 and TRBJ2-3; TCRdb proposes TRBD2, but this gene call is untestable without DNA. The germline V gene encodes CDR1 MDHEN and CDR2 SYDVKM. The length of the CDR3 is 16 residues.

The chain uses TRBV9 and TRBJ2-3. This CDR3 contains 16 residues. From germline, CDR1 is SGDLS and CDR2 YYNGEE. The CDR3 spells CASSVEPATSTDTQYF. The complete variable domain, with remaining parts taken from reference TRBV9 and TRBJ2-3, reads DSGVTQTPKHLITATGQRVTLRCSPRSGDLSVYWYQQSLDQGLQFLIQYYNGEERAKGNILERFSAQQFPDLHSELNLSSLELGDSALYFCASSVEPATSTDTQYFGPGTRLTVL.

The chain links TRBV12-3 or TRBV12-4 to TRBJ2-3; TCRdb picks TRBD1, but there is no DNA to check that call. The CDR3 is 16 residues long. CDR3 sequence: CASALNRGRRTDTQYF.

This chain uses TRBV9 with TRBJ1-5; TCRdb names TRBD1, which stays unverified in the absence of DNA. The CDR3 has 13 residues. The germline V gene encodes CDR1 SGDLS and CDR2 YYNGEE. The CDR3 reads CASSAGTGKAQHF.

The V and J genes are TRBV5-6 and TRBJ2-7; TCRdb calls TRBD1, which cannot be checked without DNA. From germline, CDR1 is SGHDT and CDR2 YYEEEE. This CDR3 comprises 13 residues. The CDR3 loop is CASQVGGGYEQYF.

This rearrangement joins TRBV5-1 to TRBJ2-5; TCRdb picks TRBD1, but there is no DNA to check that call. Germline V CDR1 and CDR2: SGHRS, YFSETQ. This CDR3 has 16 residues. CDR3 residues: CASTYPDRGLQETQYF. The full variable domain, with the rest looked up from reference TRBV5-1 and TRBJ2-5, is KAGVTQTPRYLIKTRGQQVTLSCSPISGHRSVSWYQQTPGQGLQFLFEYFSETQRNKGNFPGRFSGRQFSNSRSEMNVSTLELGDSALYLCASTYPDRGLQETQYFGPGTRLLVL.